This T cell receptor beta chain was captured in a study of T cell responses to AZD1222 COVID-19 vaccine. The germline V gene has CDR1 MNHNY and CDR2 SVGAGI (reference sequence). The V and J ends lost 2 bases and 1 base, in that order; junction bases with no gene match: 2. The CDR3 runs 15 residues. This clone has only one observation. Its antigen is not identified. Study-wide results and caveats: Reportedly, nearly half the spike-specific TCRs target unmutated variant regions. Most donors were white British, females outnumbered males, and clonal diversity was possibly underestimated.

Produced via immunoSEQ multiplex PCR; TCRdb's table is partial and in-frame only. The profile shows roughly 160,000 clones, just over 90% of them singletons. Specimen: peripheral blood, collected 28 days after the second AZD1222 dose. This clonotype originated in an adult who received the AZD1222 COVID-19 vaccine. This chain connects TRBV6-6 to TRBJ1-1; 9 nucleotides line up with TRBD1. The CDR3 region has the DNA TGTGCCAGCAGTTACCCGGGACAGGGGAACACTGAAGCTTTCTTT. It encodes CASSYPGQGNTEAFF.